Each of the 21 T cell receptor beta chains below was sequenced from the same sample in a study of CD8 T cells in ankylosing spondylitis. TCRdb reprocessed the 5' RACE reads via MiXCR and lists one record per CDR3 protein. Of around 25,000 distinct CDR3 sequences in the sample, about 2.5% are singletons; the top ten hold about 7.8%. The sequenced sample was blood, either unsorted or a sorted T cell fraction (not recorded which). These receptors were obtained from a female donor with ankylosing spondylitis or in good health (not recorded which).

This clonotype was counted ten times or more. The chain combines TRBV9 with TRBJ2-5, with no clear D. Germline V gene lookup returns CDR1 SGDLS and CDR2 YYNGEE. The CDR3 length is 13 residues. V was trimmed by 0 bases and J by 2 bases, leaving 5 bases between them. The CDR3 nucleotides read TGTGCCAGCAGCGTAGCCTCACAAGAGACCCAGTACTTC. It is translated as CASSVASQETQYF.

In its sample, this clonotype was seen many times. The chain links TRBV9 to TRBJ1-6; the D gene is possibly TRBD1 (6 bases). The V gene's germline CDR1 is SGDLS and CDR2 YYNGEE. The CDR3 covers 16 residues. Trimming removed 4 bases at V and 6 bases at J, with 17 bases between. CDR3 residues: CASSPLLDSFNSPLHF. DNA of the CDR3: TGTGCCAGCAGCCCCCTTCTGGACAGCTTTAATTCACCCCTCCACTTT.

This clonotype was seen repeatedly, ten times or more. The chain recombines TRBV9 with TRBJ1-4, with D unresolved. The CDR3 has 16 amino acids. Germline V gene lookup returns CDR1 SGDLS and CDR2 YYNGEE. The V and J ends lost 1 base and 0 bases respectively, with 10 bases between them. CDR3 amino acids: CASSVSGSATNEKLFF. The DNA of the CDR3 is TGTGCCAGCAGCGTAAGCGGCAGCGCAACTAATGAAAAACTGTTTTTT.

This clonotype appeared many times. Written as DNA, the CDR3 is TGTGCCAGCAGCCCACGGGACAGGGGCTATGGCTACACCTTC. Amino acids: CASSPRDRGYGYTF. V and J are TRBV9 and TRBJ1-2; 10 nucleotides align to TRBD1. The J segment lost 4 bases and the V segment lost 4 bases, leaving 4 bases of the junction unmatched. This CDR3 comprises 14 residues. The V gene's germline CDR1 is SGDLS and CDR2 YYNGEE.

Many counts were recorded for this clonotype. V is TRBV9 and J is TRBJ2-4; perhaps TRBD2 as D (7 bases). There are 19 residues in the CDR3. V lost 0 bases to trimming and J lost 0 bases, with 19 bases between them. CDR1 SGDLS and CDR2 YYNGEE come from the germline V gene. In nucleotides, the CDR3 is TGTGCCAGCAGCGTAGGGTCCGGGGAGGGGACACTAGCCAAAAACATTCAGTACTTC. Its translation: CASSVGSGEGTLAKNIQYF. The full variable domain, completed using reference TRBV9 and TRBJ2-4, is DSGVTQTPKHLITATGQRVTLRCSPRSGDLSVYWYQQSLDQGLQFLIQYYNGEERAKGNILERFSAQQFPDLHSELNLSSLELGDSALYFCASSVGSGEGTLAKNIQYFGAGTRLSVL.

This clonotype was recorded at least ten times. The V call is TRBV9, the J call TRBJ2-3; 11 nucleotides line up with TRBD1. This CDR3 spans 16 amino acids. Trimming took 8 bases from V and 0 from J; bases not matched to a gene: 8. Germline loops: CDR1 SGDLS, CDR2 YYNGEE. The CDR3, as DNA: TGTGCCAGTCTTCCGGGACAGGGGGTGAGCACAGATACGCAGTATTTT. It yields the protein CASLPGQGVSTDTQYF.

This clonotype was seen at least ten times. The chain employs TRBV9 and TRBJ2-2; possibly TRBD1 for D (5 bases). V lost 2 bases and J lost 2, with 7 bases in between. Germline CDR1 and CDR2: SGDLS and YYNGEE. This CDR3 spans 14 amino acids. CDR3 in DNA: TGTGCCAGCAGCGTTACAGGAAACACCGGGGAGCTGTTTTTT. Its protein product is CASSVTGNTGELFF. The entire variable domain, with the rest obtained from reference TRBV9 and TRBJ2-2, is as follows: DSGVTQTPKHLITATGQRVTLRCSPRSGDLSVYWYQQSLDQGLQFLIQYYNGEERAKGNILERFSAQQFPDLHSELNLSSLELGDSALYFCASSVTGNTGELFFGEGSRLTVL.

This clonotype was counted at least ten times. This sequence joins TRBV9 and TRBJ1-4; weak D call: TRBD1 (6 bases). Trimming pared 2 bases from V and 5 bases from J, leaving 13 bases between. CDR1 and CDR2 (germline): SGDLS, YYNGEE. The CDR3 totals 15 residues. Written as DNA, the CDR3 is TGTGCCAGCAGCGTTACCGGGACATGGAATGAAAAACTGTTTTTT. Encoded protein: CASSVTGTWNEKLFF.

This clonotype was recorded many times. The genes are TRBV9 and TRBJ2-3; tentatively, D is TRBD2 (5 bases). V was clipped by 6 bases and J by 2 bases, with 16 bases between them. Germline V lookup: CDR1 SGDLS, CDR2 YYNGEE. This CDR3 is 15 amino acids long. The CDR3 loop is CASNKSPDSTDTQYF. In nucleotides, the CDR3 is TGTGCCAGCAACAAATCCCCGGACTCCACAGATACGCAGTATTTT.

Ten or more counts support this clonotype. V gene TRBV9 combines with J gene TRBJ2-7; 8 bases are a match to TRBD2. CDR1 SGDLS and CDR2 YYNGEE come from the germline V gene. The length of the CDR3 is 16 residues. V dropped 4 bases and J dropped 0; count of bases not matched to a gene: 9. The DNA of the CDR3 is TGTGCCAGCAGCCCCCAGGGGAGCGGGAGCTCCTACGAGCAGTACTTC. It encodes CASSPQGSGSSYEQYF.

Ten or more counts support this clonotype. This rearrangement joins TRBV9 to TRBJ2-2, with 8 bases that match TRBD2. Looked up from germline, CDR1 is SGDLS and CDR2 is YYNGEE. The CDR3 is 16 residues long. Trimming cost V 4 bases and J 1 base; bases outside gene matches: 6. CDR3 sequence: CASSYGRAVNTGELFF. The CDR3, as DNA: TGTGCCAGCAGCTACGGGAGGGCCGTGAACACCGGGGAGCTGTTTTTT.

Many counts were recorded for this clonotype. The V gene is TRBV9, the J gene TRBJ1-2; D uncertain. There are 16 residues in the CDR3. Looked up from germline, CDR1 is SGDLS and CDR2 is YYNGEE. The germline V and J ends were trimmed by 1 base and 4 bases, with 17 bases remaining between them. CDR3 coding DNA: TGTGCCAGCAGCGTAACAGCAGACGCGTATCTCTATGGCTACACCTTC. It translates to CASSVTADAYLYGYTF.

By frequency in the sample, this clonotype is medium-sized (0.01 to 0.1%). The chain links TRBV9 to TRBJ2-7; possibly TRBD2 for D (5 bases). From germline, CDR1 is SGDLS and CDR2 YYNGEE. This CDR3 spans 14 amino acids. Trimming pared 4 bases from V and 7 bases from J, leaving 18 bases between. CDR3 bases: TGTGCCAGCAGCCCATTCCCCAATACGGGGGAGCAGTACTTC. It translates to CASSPFPNTGEQYF.

At least ten counts were recorded for this clonotype. The rearrangement links TRBV9 to TRBJ2-3, with D perhaps assigned TRBD1 or TRBD2 (5 bases each). Germline loops: CDR1 SGDLS, CDR2 YYNGEE. Between the trimmed V and J ends, which lost 3 bases and 2 bases, there was a span of 19 bases. The CDR3 covers 17 residues. The CDR3 is CASSASGPSRNTDTQYF. In DNA form, the CDR3 reads TGTGCCAGCAGCGCATCGGGACCCTCCAGAAACACAGATACGCAGTATTTT.

This clonotype was counted ten times or more. CDR3 sequence reads: CASSISDTQYF. CDR3 DNA: TGTGCCAGCAGCATCTCAGATACGCAGTATTTT. The rearrangement joins TRBV9 to TRBJ2-3, with no clear D. Trimming shortened V by 4 bases and J by 4 bases, and 4 bases separated the two germline ends. The CDR3 loop spans 11 amino acids. Germline V gene lookup returns CDR1 SGDLS and CDR2 YYNGEE. Drawing the rest from reference TRBV9 and TRBJ2-3, the complete variable domain is DSGVTQTPKHLITATGQRVTLRCSPRSGDLSVYWYQQSLDQGLQFLIQYYNGEERAKGNILERFSAQQFPDLHSELNLSSLELGDSALYFCASSISDTQYFGPGTRLTVL.

This clonotype was picked up many times. The chain joins TRBV9 to TRBJ1-2, with 7 bases lining up with TRBD1. The CDR3 loop spans 15 amino acids. Germline V gives CDR1 SGDLS, CDR2 YYNGEE. Trimming cost V 5 bases and J 4 bases; bases outside gene matches: 11. The CDR3 spells CASSEQGTGIYGYTF. CDR3 in DNA: TGTGCCAGCAGTGAACAGGGGACGGGGATCTATGGCTACACCTTC.

This clonotype showed up many times. This chain connects TRBV9 to TRBJ2-2; 10 bases align to TRBD2. V dropped 3 bases and J dropped 7; count of bases not matched to a gene: 3. The CDR3 runs to 14 residues. Germline CDR1 reads SGDLS; CDR2 reads YYNGEE. This CDR3 reads CASSAGLAIGELFF. For the CDR3, the DNA is TGTGCCAGCAGCGCGGGACTAGCGATCGGGGAGCTGTTTTTT.

This clonotype was found many times. V is TRBV9 and J is TRBJ2-2; D is undetermined. Trimming stripped 3 bases from V and 6 bases from J, with 3 bases between. CDR3 size: 11 residues. Germline CDR1 reads SGDLS; CDR2 reads YYNGEE. The CDR3 DNA sequence: TGTGCCAGCAGCGCAGCCGGGGAGCTGTTTTTT. Protein product: CASSAAGELFF. Combining the CDR3 with reference TRBV9 and TRBJ2-2 gives the whole variable domain DSGVTQTPKHLITATGQRVTLRCSPRSGDLSVYWYQQSLDQGLQFLIQYYNGEERAKGNILERFSAQQFPDLHSELNLSSLELGDSALYFCASSAAGELFFGEGSRLTVL.

This clonotype was detected many times. The chain employs TRBV9 and TRBJ2-5; 8 bases map to TRBD2. The CDR3 consists of 15 residues. Germline V CDR1 and CDR2: SGDLS, YYNGEE. After removal of 3 bases from V and 5 bases from J, the junction contained 9 bases not matched to a gene. In DNA form, the CDR3 reads TGTGCCAGCAGCGGAAGAGCGGGAGTCGGGGAGACCCAGTACTTC. Translating gives CASSGRAGVGETQYF.

The sample holds many counts of this clonotype. V is TRBV9 and J is TRBJ2-5; D possibly corresponds to TRBD1 (5 bases). The germline V gene has CDR1 SGDLS and CDR2 YYNGEE. Trimming took 4 bases from V and 5 from J, leaving 15 bases between them. The CDR3 contains 14 residues. The CDR3 sequence: CASSRNSGAETQYF. The CDR3 DNA is TGTGCCAGCAGCCGAAATAGTGGGGCCGAGACCCAGTACTTC.

This clonotype has a count of ten or more. The chain is built from TRBV9 and TRBJ1-5; no clear D. CDR3 length equals 14 residues. Germline V CDR1 and CDR2: SGDLS, YYNGEE. V lost 0 bases, J lost 6 bases, and 10 bases lay in between. The CDR3 DNA sequence: TGTGCCAGCAGCGTAGATGCAGTCGGTCAGCCCCAGCATTTT. Protein product: CASSVDAVGQPQHF.